This T cell receptor (beta chain) was identified in a study of cytomegalovirus exposure and HLA in healthy donors. The PCR made use of 60 Vbeta and 13 Jbeta primers. The protocol was immunoSEQ multiplex PCR, while the TCRdb copy is restricted to in-frame clones and leaves out a portion. The repertoire holds under 200,000 clones, with roughly 84% as singletons. V dropped 1 base and J dropped 3; count of bases not matched to a gene: 18. CDR3 length: 19 residues. The germline CDR1 and CDR2 sequences are LGHNA and YNFKEQ. Sequencing input: PBMCs. The chain carries TRBV4-2 and TRBJ2-7, with 7 bases that match TRBD2. The TCR originated in a man in his thirties or forties in good health and CMV-seronegative. CDR3 sequence reads: CASSQVILSGLGSGYEQYF. CDR3 nucleotide sequence: TGTGCCAGCAGCCAAGTTATCCTTAGCGGGCTCGGTTCCGGCTACGAGCAGTACTTC.